This TCR beta chain originates from a study of neurological immune-mediated disorders. Notes on the study in general: CDR3 amino acid sequences of expanded clones were not shared across subjects, a result suggesting private repertoires in all groups.

This CDR3 region has 15 residues. From germline, CDR1 is SGHRS and CDR2 YFSETQ. V was clipped by 3 bases and J by 0 bases, with 7 bases between them. This clonotype was observed at least ten times. Its antigen remains unidentified. The cDNA was generated by 5'RACE with 10-nucleotide random UMIs. Every sequencing run drew on 15-18 subjects and yielded over 180 million TCR-beta sequences. Each CDR3 protein gets one entry after TCRdb re-called the 5' RACE reads with MiXCR. This table has 31,000 or so distinct CDR3 sequences, approximately 4.2% appearing once. V is TRBV5-1 and J is TRBJ2-6; D ambiguous. This sequence was found in a man aged 18-30 years in good health. The specimen was PBMCs. The CDR3 DNA follows: TGCGCCAGCAGCTCGACGGTCTCTGGGGCCAACGTCCTGACTTTC. Its protein is CASSSTVSGANVLTF.